This TCR beta chain was observed in a study of blood T cell repertoires in COVID-19. Across the study: Both acute and convalescent COVID-19 samples were obtained from the United States, Italy and Spain. Sources were T cells, B-cell-depleted T cells, or PBMCs; the material itself was cDNA or gDNA.

As originally analysed: From reference gene primer amplification, estimates of nucleated cell counts were derived. Generated by immunoSEQ multiplex PCR, the TCRdb table keeps only in-frame clones and is missing some. V and J calls plus clone size are reproduced from that table; the DNA served to infer D and trimming. Found here are roughly 89,000 clones, roughly 78% of them singletons; the top ten hold about 9.4%. This clone was counted between two and nine times. This CDR3 spans 15 amino acids. Trimming took off 3 bases at V and 7 bases at J, with 20 bases between the two ends. Germline CDR1 SGDLS, CDR2 YYNGEE.

This TCR came from a woman between 65 and 79 years old with acute or convalescent COVID-19. The V gene is TRBV9, the J gene TRBJ2-7, with D tentatively TRBD1 (5 bases). The sequenced sample was peripheral blood. CDR3 nucleotides: TGTGCCAGCAGCGCCTCTGGTTCAGGGAATTGGGAGCAGTACTTC. Encoded protein: CASSASGSGNWEQYF.